Listed below are T cell receptor beta chains from one sample, sequenced in a study of identical twins. A single record per CDR3 protein comes from TCRdb applying MiXCR to the 5' RACE reads. The data show around 290,000 distinct CDR3 sequences, roughly 10% seen once. These data also formed part of another study, on yellow fever vaccine responses in identical twins.

The specimen sequenced was CD8+ T cells sorted from blood. The origin of the receptors is a woman under 30 in good health. CDR3s include the opening cysteine and the closing phenylalanine or tryptophan. D genes are given only for firm matches.

TRBV5-1,TRBD1,TRBJ2-1,CASSSGTGDEQFF
TRBV7-9,TRBD1,TRBJ2-7,CASSQGQGAGETYEQYF
TRBV7-9,TRBD2,TRBJ2-3,CASSLREGYTDTQYF
TRBV11-2,TRBD2,TRBJ2-1,CASSSPSGRALSEQFF
TRBV7-6,TRBD1,TRBJ2-5,CASSLLQGYQETQYF
TRBV11-2,-,TRBJ2-7,CASYSLGEQYF
TRBV25-1,-,TRBJ2-1,CASSEGLHSYNEQFF
TRBV27,-,TRBJ2-7,CASSLGGALYEQYF
TRBV11-1,TRBD2,TRBJ2-7,CASSLVPAGLATNYEQYF
TRBV7-2,TRBD2,TRBJ2-5,CASITRAGGYETQYF
TRBV20-1,TRBD2,TRBJ2-7,CSAKGLAGVISSYEQYF
TRBV7-9,TRBD1,TRBJ1-1,CASSLVGTGNTEAFF
TRBV7-9,-,TRBJ1-2,CASSFDNPEPNYGYTF
TRBV28,TRBD1,TRBJ2-6,CASSFGTGLSGANVLTF
TRBV4-3,TRBD1,TRBJ1-2,CASSQYEEGGGYTF
TRBV7-2,TRBD2,TRBJ2-5,CASSFWGLAGGRETQYF
TRBV14,TRBD1,TRBJ1-4,CASSQEGQGLNEKLFF
TRBV5-6,TRBD1,TRBJ2-7,CASSIGGSTYEQYF
TRBV20-1,-,TRBJ2-7,CSARDIRGDTLEQYF
TRBV6-2/TRBV6-3,TRBD1,TRBJ2-3,CASSRDRTTDTQYF
TRBV28,-,TRBJ2-7,CASSSSPAARYEQYF
TRBV5-6,TRBD1,TRBJ1-5,CASSSVAQGEQPQHF
TRBV25-1,TRBD2,TRBJ2-1,CASSVGTSGSYGEQFF
TRBV29-1,-,TRBJ2-7,CSVWDNSYEQYF
TRBV28,TRBD1,TRBJ2-3,CASSFRTGTVTDTQYF
TRBV11-2,-,TRBJ2-3,CASSLPGGHTDTQYF
TRBV19,-,TRBJ2-7,CATSGLDYYEQYF
TRBV7-9,TRBD1,TRBJ2-1,CASSSGQFNEQFF
TRBV16,-,TRBJ2-7,CASSQSDVPEQYF
TRBV28,TRBD2,TRBJ2-5,CASSLSGGTRETQYF
TRBV29-1,TRBD1,TRBJ2-7,CSVGQESYEQYF
TRBV14,-,TRBJ2-1,CASSPWDHEQFF
TRBV2,-,TRBJ2-1,CASSEAPDEQFF
TRBV7-2,-,TRBJ2-1,CASSFSSLRNNEQFF
TRBV12-3/TRBV12-4,TRBD2,TRBJ2-1,CASSLTSGRDEQFF
TRBV4-2,TRBD1,TRBJ1-6,CASSQDRDRDGNSPLHF
TRBV24-1,-,TRBJ2-3,CATSDFDSTDTQYF
TRBV19,TRBD1,TRBJ1-5,CASTVGQGNQPQHF
TRBV4-1,TRBD2,TRBJ2-3,CASSRDLTSGTDEKFTDTQYF
TRBV7-2,TRBD2,TRBJ2-7,CASSPTSSGRWYEQYF
TRBV29-1,TRBD2,TRBJ2-1,CSVSSSGGRYNEQFF
TRBV11-2,TRBD1,TRBJ2-4,CASSSRGQEHHGAKNIQYF
TRBV9,-,TRBJ2-5,CASSVEAGNLQETQYF
TRBV4-1,TRBD2,TRBJ2-3,CASSRGGTSGFTDTQYF
TRBV5-6,TRBD2,TRBJ2-1,CASGPGIPSGYNEQFF
TRBV7-9,-,TRBJ2-7,CASSLAGFSREQYF
TRBV10-3,-,TRBJ2-2,CAIISNTGELFF
TRBV7-6,TRBD2,TRBJ2-2,CASSPLPGTSATGELFF
TRBV7-6,TRBD2,TRBJ2-1,CASSLLLAGGYNEQFF
TRBV29-1,-,TRBJ2-2,CSVVRGRTGELFF
TRBV4-1,TRBD1,TRBJ2-7,CASSQPDRADDYEQYF
TRBV29-1,-,TRBJ1-1,CSTNLPGNTEAFF
TRBV7-9,-,TRBJ2-7,CASKSTPYEQYF
TRBV29-1,-,TRBJ2-7,CSVGDNYSYEQYF
TRBV6-2/TRBV6-3,-,TRBJ1-2,CASSPGTYGYTF